This TCR beta chain was sequenced during a study of regulatory T cells in long-lasting Graves disease. The study's findings and limits: Reduced TCR diversity was observed in persistent Graves' patients versus newly diagnosed patients.

This CDR3 is built from 15 residues. Per the germline V gene, CDR1 is MNHEY and CDR2 is SVGAGI. V was pared by 0 bases and J by 2 bases, with 11 bases between. Assembly of TCR beta libraries relied on iRepertoire HTBI primers together with Arm-PCR of CDR3 regions. Via MiXCR, TCRdb re-called the multiplex PCR reads, giving one row per CDR3 protein. The top ten hold roughly a sixth of the sample, which has about 460,000 distinct CDR3 sequences, approximately 15% seen once. The time point denotes: newly diagnosed GD, antithyroid drugs for less than 3 months. Extracted RNA from PBMCs served as the source of the TCR library. This clonotype was detected only a few times. Its cognate antigen is unknown. These same data were also listed under a study on T cells in Graves' hyperthyroidism and ophthalmopathy. That study adds: HTBI primers were employed in a first-round RT-PCR of the TCR CDR3.

The sequence was collected from a woman between 45 and 65 years old with Graves disease. J is TRBJ2-7 and V is TRBV6-5; D is unresolved. The material was peripheral blood mononuclear cells (PBMCs), obtained at new diagnosis, from a patient treated with antithyroid drugs. CDR3 amino acids: CASSYSGGHAYEQYF. The CDR3, as DNA: TGTGCCAGCAGTTACTCTGGCGGTCACGCCTACGAGCAGTACTTC.